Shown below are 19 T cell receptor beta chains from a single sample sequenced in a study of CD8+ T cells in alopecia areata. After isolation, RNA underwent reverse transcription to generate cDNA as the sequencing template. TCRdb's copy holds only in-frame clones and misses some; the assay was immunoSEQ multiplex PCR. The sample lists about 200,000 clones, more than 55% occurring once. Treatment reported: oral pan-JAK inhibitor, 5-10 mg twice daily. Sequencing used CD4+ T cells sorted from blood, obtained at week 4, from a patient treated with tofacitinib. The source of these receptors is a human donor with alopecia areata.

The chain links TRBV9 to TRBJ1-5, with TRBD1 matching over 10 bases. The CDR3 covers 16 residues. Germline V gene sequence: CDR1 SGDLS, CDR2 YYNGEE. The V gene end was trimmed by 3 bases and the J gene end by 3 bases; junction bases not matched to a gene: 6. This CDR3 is CASSGGTGAYNQPQHF. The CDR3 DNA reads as TGTGCCAGCAGCGGGGGGACAGGGGCTTACAATCAGCCCCAGCATTTT.

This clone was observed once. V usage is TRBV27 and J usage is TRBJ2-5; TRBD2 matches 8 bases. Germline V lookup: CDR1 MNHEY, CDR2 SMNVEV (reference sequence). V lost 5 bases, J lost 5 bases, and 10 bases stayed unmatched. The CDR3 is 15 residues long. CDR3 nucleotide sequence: TGTGCCAGCAGTAACACGGGGGGGGCATGGGAGACCCAGTACTTC. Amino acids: CASSNTGGAWETQYF.

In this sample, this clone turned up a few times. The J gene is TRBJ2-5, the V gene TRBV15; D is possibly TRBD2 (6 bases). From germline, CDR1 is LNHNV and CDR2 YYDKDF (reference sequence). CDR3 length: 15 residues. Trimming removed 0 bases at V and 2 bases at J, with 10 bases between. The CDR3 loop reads CATSRDVGRQETQYF. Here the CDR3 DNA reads TGTGCCACCAGCAGAGATGTGGGGAGGCAAGAGACCCAGTACTTC.

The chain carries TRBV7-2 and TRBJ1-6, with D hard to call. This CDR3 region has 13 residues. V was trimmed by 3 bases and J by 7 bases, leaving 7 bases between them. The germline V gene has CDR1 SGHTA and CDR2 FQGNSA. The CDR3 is CASSFRGNSPLHF. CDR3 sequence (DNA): TGTGCCAGCAGCTTTAGAGGAAATTCACCCCTCCACTTT.

The CDR3 loop is CASSLEAGLQETQYF. The CDR3 DNA reads as TGTGCCAGCAGCTTAGAAGCGGGGTTACAAGAGACCCAGTACTTC. The genes are TRBV11-2 and TRBJ2-5, with TRBD2 matching 7 bases. This CDR3 comprises 15 residues. Germline CDR1 and CDR2: SGHAT and FQNNGV. The V gene end was trimmed by 0 bases and the J gene end by 2 bases; junction bases not matched to a gene: 3.

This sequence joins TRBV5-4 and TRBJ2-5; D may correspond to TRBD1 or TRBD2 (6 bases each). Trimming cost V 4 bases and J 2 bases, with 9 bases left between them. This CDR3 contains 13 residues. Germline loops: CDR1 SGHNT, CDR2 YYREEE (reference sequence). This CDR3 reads CASSQGGQETQYF. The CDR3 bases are TGTGCCAGCAGCCAAGGGGGGCAAGAGACCCAGTACTTC.

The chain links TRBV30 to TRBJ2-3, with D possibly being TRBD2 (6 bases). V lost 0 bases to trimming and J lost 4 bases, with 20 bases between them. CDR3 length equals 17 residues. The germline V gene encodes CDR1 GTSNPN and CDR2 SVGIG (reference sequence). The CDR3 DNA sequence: TGTGCCTGGAGTGTACAGAGAGGGCGGGGTAGGGCAGATACGCAGTATTTT. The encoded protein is CAWSVQRGRGRADTQYF.

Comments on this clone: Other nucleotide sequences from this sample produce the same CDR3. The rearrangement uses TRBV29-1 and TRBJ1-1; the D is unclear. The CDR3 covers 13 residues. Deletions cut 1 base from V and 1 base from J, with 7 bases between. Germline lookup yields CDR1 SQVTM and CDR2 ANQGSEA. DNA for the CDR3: TGCAGCGTTGAAGTGGGCCAGAACACTGAAGCTTTCTTT. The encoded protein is CSVEVGQNTEAFF.

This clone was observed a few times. The DNA for the CDR3 is TGTGCCAGCAGCTTAGATCAGCTAGCAACCGGGGAGCTGTTTTTT. Protein sequence: CASSLDQLATGELFF. The J gene is TRBJ2-2, the V gene TRBV7-9; D possibly corresponds to TRBD2 (5 bases). Germline CDR1 SEHNR, CDR2 FQNEAQ (reference sequence). This CDR3 is 15 amino acids long. The germline V and J ends were trimmed by 1 base and 5 bases, with 11 bases remaining between them.

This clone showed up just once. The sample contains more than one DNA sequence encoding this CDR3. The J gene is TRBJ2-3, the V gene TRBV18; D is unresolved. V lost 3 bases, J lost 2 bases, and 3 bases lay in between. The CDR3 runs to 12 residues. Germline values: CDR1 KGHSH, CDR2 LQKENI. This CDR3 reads CASSPSTDTQYF. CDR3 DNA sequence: TGTGCCAGCTCACCGTCCACAGATACGCAGTATTTT. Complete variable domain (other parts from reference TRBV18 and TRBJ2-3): NAGVMQNPRHLVRRRGQEARLRCSPMKGHSHVYWYRQLPEEGLKFMVYLQKENIIDESGMPKERFSAEFPKEGPSILRIQQVVRGDSAAYFCASSPSTDTQYFGPGTRLTVL.

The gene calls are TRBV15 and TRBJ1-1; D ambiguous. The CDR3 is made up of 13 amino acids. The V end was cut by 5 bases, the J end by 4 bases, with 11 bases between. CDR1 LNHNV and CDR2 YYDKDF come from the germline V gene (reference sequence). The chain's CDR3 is CATSSHRGTEAFF. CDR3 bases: TGTGCCACCAGCTCCCACCGGGGCACTGAAGCTTTCTTT.

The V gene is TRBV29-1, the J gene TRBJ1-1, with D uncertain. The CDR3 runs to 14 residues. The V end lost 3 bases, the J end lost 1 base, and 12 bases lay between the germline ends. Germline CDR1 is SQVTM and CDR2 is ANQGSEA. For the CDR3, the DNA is TGCAGCGTTGAGATGAGGCTAACGAACACTGAAGCTTTCTTT. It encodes CSVEMRLTNTEAFF.

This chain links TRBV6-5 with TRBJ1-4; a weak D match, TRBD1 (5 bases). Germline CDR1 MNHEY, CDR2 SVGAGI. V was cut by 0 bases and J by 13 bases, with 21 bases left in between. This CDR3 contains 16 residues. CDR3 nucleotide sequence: TGTGCCAGCAGTTACTCGAATCAGGGCCCGTTCAGCTCACTGTTTTTT. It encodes CASSYSNQGPFSSLFF.

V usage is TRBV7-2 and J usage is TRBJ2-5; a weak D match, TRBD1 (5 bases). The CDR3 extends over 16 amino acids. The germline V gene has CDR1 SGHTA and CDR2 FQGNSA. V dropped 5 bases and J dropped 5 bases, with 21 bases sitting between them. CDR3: CASSRIPDTPMETQYF. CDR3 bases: TGTGCCAGCAGCCGAATACCGGACACGCCAATGGAGACCCAGTACTTC.

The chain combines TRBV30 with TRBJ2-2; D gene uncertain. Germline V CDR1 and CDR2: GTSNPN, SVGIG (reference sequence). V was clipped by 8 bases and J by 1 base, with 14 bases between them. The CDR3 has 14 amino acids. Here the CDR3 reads CASPGRKNTGELFF. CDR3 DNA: TGTGCCAGCCCCGGACGGAAGAACACCGGGGAGCTGTTTTTT.

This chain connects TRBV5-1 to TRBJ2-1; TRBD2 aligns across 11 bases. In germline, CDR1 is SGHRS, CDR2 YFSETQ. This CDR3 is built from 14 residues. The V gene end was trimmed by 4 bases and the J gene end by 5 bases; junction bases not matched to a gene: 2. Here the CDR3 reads CASSLTSGNNEQFF. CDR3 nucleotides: TGCGCCAGCAGCCTGACTAGCGGGAACAATGAGCAGTTCTTC.

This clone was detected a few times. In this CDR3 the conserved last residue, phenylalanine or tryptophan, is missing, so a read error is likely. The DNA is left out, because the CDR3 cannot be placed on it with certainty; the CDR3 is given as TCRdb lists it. The CDR3 protein is CASSDSGKGL. The gene calls are TRBV6-4 and TRBJ1-4. CDR1 and CDR2 (germline): MRHNA, SNTAGT. The CDR3 extends over 10 residues, inclusive of both ends.

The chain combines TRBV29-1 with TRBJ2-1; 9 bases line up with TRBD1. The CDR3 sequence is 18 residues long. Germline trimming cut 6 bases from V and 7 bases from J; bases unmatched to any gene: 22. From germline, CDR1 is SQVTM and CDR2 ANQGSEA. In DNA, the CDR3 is TGCAGCGTCCGAGGCACCCTCCTACGGGACAGGGAGGGGAATGAGCAGTTCTTC. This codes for CSVRGTLLRDREGNEQFF.

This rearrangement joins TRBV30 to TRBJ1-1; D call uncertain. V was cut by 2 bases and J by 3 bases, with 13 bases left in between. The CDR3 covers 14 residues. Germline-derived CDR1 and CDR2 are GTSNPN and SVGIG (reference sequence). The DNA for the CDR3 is TGTGCCTGGAGTACTGGCAGACCCTACACTGAAGCTTTCTTT. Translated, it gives CAWSTGRPYTEAFF.